This T cell receptor beta chain appears in the sequencing data of a study of OX40 agonist ivuxolimab in advanced cancers. Study context: The drug used for patients, ivuxolimab, was an agonistic anti-OX40 (CD134) antibody.

Study-level results: Expanded clones belonging to CD8+ T cells outnumbered, on average, those of CD4+.

This clone occurred a few times. Its specificity is not known. Anyone with autoimmune disease history or systemic immunosuppression was excluded. Sequencing used immunoSEQ multiplex PCR; TCRdb keeps in-frame clones, though not all of them. The table has tens of thousands of clones, 84% seen once. CDR1 SGHRS and CDR2 YFSETQ come from the germline V gene. The CDR3 runs to 16 residues. Trimming cost V 1 base and J 6 bases, with 14 bases left between them. The V and J genes are TRBV5-1 and TRBJ1-6, with D perhaps TRBD1 (6 bases). This clonotype originated in an adult with an advanced solid tumor such as melanoma, head and neck, liver or kidney cancer. The sample here was CD4+ or CD8+ T cells sorted from blood, taken in a trial of the OX40 agonist ivuxolimab. The CDR3, as DNA: TGCGCCAGCAGCTTGCTTATGACAGGAGGTAATTCACCCCTCCACTTT. Encoded protein: CASSLLMTGGNSPLHF. Complete variable domain (other parts from reference TRBV5-1 and TRBJ1-6): KAGVTQTPRYLIKTRGQQVTLSCSPISGHRSVSWYQQTPGQGLQFLFEYFSETQRNKGNFPGRFSGRQFSNSRSEMNVSTLELGDSALYLCASSLLMTGGNSPLHFGNGTRLTVT.